This TCR beta chain was found in a study of blood T cell repertoires in COVID-19. Study-wide background: T cells, B-cell-depleted T cells, or PBMCs provided the cDNA or gDNA that served as material.

In the original workflow: Amplification with reference gene primers provided the estimates of nucleated cell counts. Assay used: immunoSEQ multiplex PCR; TCRdb lists only in-frame clones, some missing. Clonal size and the V and J genes are those of that table, whereas D and trimming came from the DNA. The sample includes fewer than 200,000 clones, 82% of them seen just once. Trimming cost V 6 bases and J 4 bases, with 12 bases left between them. The CDR3 spans 13 residues. Germline assignment: CDR1 MDHEN and CDR2 SYDVKM. Sequencing was done on a sample of peripheral blood. The chain has TRBV28 and TRBJ1-2; D is unresolved. This TCR was recovered from a woman aged 80 or over with acute or convalescent COVID-19. CDR3 residues: CASSLPGSYGYTF. CDR3 nucleotide sequence: TGTGCCAGCAGCCTCCCGGGGTCCTATGGCTACACCTTC.